Following are 18 T cell receptor beta chains from one sample sequenced in a study of response to subunit inactivated influenza vaccine. Each CDR3 protein is one row after TCRdb ran MiXCR on the RT-PCR reads. The repertoire includes roughly 460,000 distinct CDR3 sequences, 11% of them detected once, and approximately 12% sits in the top ten. The sequencing here drew on PBMCs from blood, taken more than 35 days after vaccination. Source of these receptors: a man aged 50-60 years who received an inactivated influenza vaccine.

This clonotype was counted only a few times. The J gene is TRBJ2-7, the V gene TRBV29-1; the match to TRBD1 covers 7 bases. The CDR3 has 13 residues. Germline CDR1 SQVTM, CDR2 ANQGSEA. V shed 6 bases and J 4 bases; nucleotides not matched to a gene: 9. The DNA of the CDR3 is TGCAGCGTCCGGGCCGGGACAGAGTACGAGCAGTACTTC. This encodes CSVRAGTEYEQYF.

V and J are TRBV20-1 and TRBJ2-5, with 14 bases matching TRBD2. This CDR3 comprises 16 residues. The germline gives CDR1 DFQATT, CDR2 SNEGSKA (reference sequence). V was pared by 6 bases and J by 4 bases, with 10 bases of the junction left unmatched. As DNA, the CDR3 is TGCAGTGCCCCACCCGGGACTAGCGGGGGACGAGAGACCCAGTACTTC. Translated: CSAPPGTSGGRETQYF.

Points on this clonotype: A much larger clone is a single base away; this may be a read error. V usage is TRBV20-1 and J usage is TRBJ2-5; 10 bases align to TRBD2. In germline, CDR1 is DFQATT, CDR2 SNEGSKA (reference sequence). This CDR3 has 15 residues. The CDR3 loop reads CSATPSGGLQDTQYF. The CDR3 bases are TGCAGTGCTACACCTAGCGGGGGCCTCCAAGATACCCAGTACTTC.

This clonotype was seen more than once but under ten times. The chain is built from TRBV10-3 and TRBJ1-1; the D gene is possibly TRBD1 (5 bases). The V and J ends lost 3 bases and 1 base respectively, with 18 bases between them. The CDR3 length is 17 residues. Germline CDR1 is ENHRY and CDR2 is SYGVKD. Here the CDR3 reads CAISEVSDRDANTEAFF. For the CDR3, the DNA is TGTGCCATCAGTGAAGTGAGTGACCGGGACGCGAACACTGAAGCTTTCTTT.

This clonotype was counted between two and nine times. The V gene is TRBV6-1, the J gene TRBJ1-1; D is possibly TRBD1 (5 bases). Trimming stripped 8 bases from V and 2 bases from J, with 18 bases between. Germline CDR1 MNHNS, CDR2 SASEGT. CDR3 length: 15 residues. The CDR3 DNA reads as TGTGCCAGCCGAAGAGGGACCTCCCAAAACACTGAAGCTTTCTTT. This sequence encodes CASRRGTSQNTEAFF.

This clonotype was detected ten times or more. The chain joins TRBV6-1 to TRBJ1-2; D is undetermined. The germline V gene encodes CDR1 MNHNS and CDR2 SASEGT. The CDR3 loop spans 14 amino acids. V was pared by 7 bases and J by 4 bases, with 16 bases between. The CDR3 loop is CASIGSGYAYGYTF. The CDR3 DNA reads TGTGCCAGCATTGGTTCGGGGTACGCCTATGGCTACACCTTC.

V usage is TRBV20-1 and J usage is TRBJ2-1; D is tentatively TRBD1 or TRBD2 (5 bases each). CDR1 is DFQATT and CDR2 is SNEGSKA in the germline V gene (reference sequence). The CDR3 spans 15 residues. Trimming took 5 bases from V and 3 from J, leaving 17 bases between them. For the CDR3, the DNA is TGCAGTGCTTACTTCCGGGGCCGACTCTACAATGAGCAGTTCTTC. Residues: CSAYFRGRLYNEQFF.

This clonotype has just a few counts. The chain couples TRBV6-1 to TRBJ1-4; D not certain. Per germline, CDR1 MNHNS and CDR2 SASEGT. The V end lost 0 bases, the J end lost 8 bases, and 13 bases lay between the germline ends. The CDR3 is made up of 15 amino acids. The DNA of the CDR3 is TGTGCCAGCAGTGAAGCGCTGGGGAGACTAGAAAAACTGTTTTTT. Translation gives CASSEALGRLEKLFF.

The chain links TRBV24-1 to TRBJ2-7; 7 nucleotides line up with TRBD1. V gave up 4 bases and J gave up 10 bases; unmatched junction bases: 6. The germline gives CDR1 KGHDR, CDR2 SFDVKD. There are 12 residues in the CDR3. In DNA form, the CDR3 reads TGTGCCACCAGTGACTCGGGACAGCCTCAGTACTTC. Encoded protein: CATSDSGQPQYF.

A few counts support this clonotype. The chain links TRBV5-6 to TRBJ2-7, with D maybe TRBD1 (6 bases). The CDR3 has 15 residues. Germline CDR1 is SGHDT and CDR2 is YYEEEE. Trimming cost V 3 bases and J 5 bases, with 18 bases left between them. CDR3 sequence reads: CASSSRGRPSHEQYF. The DNA of the CDR3 is TGTGCCAGCAGCTCGAGGGGGAGACCGTCCCACGAGCAGTACTTC.

In this sample, this clonotype turned up a few times. The rearrangement uses TRBV5-5 and TRBJ2-7; perhaps TRBD1 as D (5 bases). Between the trimmed V and J ends, which lost 0 bases and 2 bases, there was a span of 9 bases. This CDR3 is built from 14 residues. Germline V gives CDR1 SGHKS, CDR2 YYEKEE (reference sequence). The CDR3 spells CASSLGAGTYEQYF. CDR3 DNA sequence: TGTGCCAGCAGCTTGGGGGCAGGGACCTACGAGCAGTACTTC. Filled out from reference TRBV5-5 and TRBJ2-7, the complete variable domain reads DAGVTQSPTHLIKTRGQQVTLRCSPISGHKSVSWYQQVLGQGPQFIFQYYEKEERGRGNFPDRFSARQFPNYSSELNVNALLLGDSALYLCASSLGAGTYEQYFGPGTRLTVT.

V is TRBV12-3 or TRBV12-4 and J is TRBJ2-7; D is perhaps TRBD1 or TRBD2 (5 bases each). V was trimmed by 6 bases and J by 0 bases, leaving 18 bases between them. The CDR3 is 16 residues long. The CDR3 reads CASSPVGTASSYEQYF. Here the CDR3 DNA reads TGTGCCAGCAGCCCTGTGGGGACGGCGAGCTCCTACGAGCAGTACTTC.

The chain uses TRBV6-1 and TRBJ1-1, with TRBD1 identical over 9 bases. The V segment lost 6 bases and the J segment 4 bases; nucleotides outside the gene matches: 12. CDR1 and CDR2 (germline): MNHNS, SASEGT. This CDR3 has 16 residues. In DNA form, the CDR3 reads TGTGCCAGCAGGCAGGACAGGGGAGGGTCATTCACTGAAGCTTTCTTT. This translates into CASRQDRGGSFTEAFF.

This clonotype was detected only a few times. The rearrangement joins TRBV29-1 to TRBJ1-1, with TRBD1 as a possible D gene (5 bases). The CDR3 contains 12 residues. Germline V CDR1 and CDR2: SQVTM, ANQGSEA. Trimming took 6 bases from V and 0 from J, leaving 8 bases between them. CDR3 in DNA: TGCAGCGTCGACAGATTGAACACTGAAGCTTTCTTT. This gives the protein CSVDRLNTEAFF.

This clonotype has at least ten counts. The chain has TRBV7-2 and TRBJ2-7, with D possibly matching TRBD2 (5 bases). CDR1 and CDR2 from the germline V gene are SGHTA and FQGNSA. The V gene lost 1 base and the J gene lost 3 bases, with 13 bases spanning the gap. This CDR3 is built from 15 residues. The CDR3 nucleotides read TGTGCCAGCAGCTTAGACTGGGGAGACTTCTACGAGCAGTACTTC. This encodes CASSLDWGDFYEQYF.

This clonotype was counted many times. The chain carries TRBV20-1 and TRBJ2-1; D perhaps matches TRBD1 (5 bases). CDR3 size: 15 residues. CDR1 and CDR2 (germline): DFQATT, SNEGSKA (reference sequence). V gave up 0 bases and J gave up 0 bases, with 9 bases separating them. Here the CDR3 reads CSARDGADSYNEQFF. The CDR3 nucleotides read TGCAGTGCTAGAGATGGGGCAGACTCCTACAATGAGCAGTTCTTC.

This clonotype was seen a few times. The V call is TRBV5-1, the J call TRBJ2-5, with D perhaps being TRBD1 or TRBD2 (6 bases each). From germline, CDR1 is SGHRS and CDR2 YFSETQ. The CDR3 loop spans 16 amino acids. Trimming removed 0 bases from V and 3 bases from J, with 15 bases in between. The CDR3: CASSLDGRGQEETQYF. DNA of the CDR3: TGCGCCAGCAGCTTGGACGGTCGGGGGCAGGAAGAGACCCAGTACTTC.

This clonotype was detected only a few times. The chain carries TRBV27 and TRBJ2-7; D is unclear. The CDR3 is made up of 15 amino acids. Germline CDR1 is MNHEY and CDR2 is SMNVEV (reference sequence). Between the trimmed V and J ends, which lost 5 bases and 2 bases, there was a span of 16 bases. In nucleotides, the CDR3 is TGTGCCAGCAGTCCGCGAGAGCGATGGGCCTACGAGCAGTACTTC. Protein: CASSPRERWAYEQYF.